This is a list of T cell receptor beta chains from one sample in a study of regulatory and conventional T cells in RAG deficiency. Method: immunoSEQ multiplex PCR; TCRdb's copy keeps in-frame clones and lacks some. This sample has about 34,000 clones, with about 80% found just once. This sample also appeared in a second study, on regulatory T cells.

Sequences were obtained from CD4+ effector T cells sorted from blood. The receptors shown here come from a human donor in good health. CDR3s include the opening cysteine and the closing phenylalanine or tryptophan. D genes are given only for firm matches. Rows may omit the clone size; those that give it use once, few, many or a size class.

v_call: TRBV28; d_call: NA; j_call: TRBJ1-3; clone_size: NA; cdr3_nt: TGTGCCAGCAATGAGGGAGGAGCTGGAAACACCATATATTTT; cdr3_aa: CASNEGGAGNTIYF
v_call: TRBV6-6; d_call: NA; j_call: TRBJ1-4; clone_size: few; cdr3_nt: TGTGCCAGCAGTATTAAGTATTCATCTAATGAAAAACTGTTTTTT; cdr3_aa: CASSIKYSSNEKLFF
v_call: TRBV4-1; d_call: NA; j_call: TRBJ1-2; clone_size: NA; cdr3_nt: TGCGCCAGCAGCCCTACAGTGAGGGAGCACTATGGCTACACCTTC; cdr3_aa: CASSPTVREHYGYTF
v_call: TRBV6-5; d_call: TRBD1; j_call: TRBJ1-5; clone_size: NA; cdr3_nt: TGTGCCAGCAGTTACTCGACAGGGACTAATCAGCCCCAGCATTTT; cdr3_aa: CASSYSTGTNQPQHF
v_call: TRBV25-1; d_call: NA; j_call: TRBJ1-2; clone_size: NA; cdr3_nt: TGTGCCAGCAGTGACCGGGACATCCACTATGGCTACACCTTC; cdr3_aa: CASSDRDIHYGYTF
v_call: TRBV6-5; d_call: NA; j_call: TRBJ1-4; clone_size: NA; cdr3_nt: TGTGCCAGCAAGGACGGGGTTCGGACTAATGAAAAACTGTTTTTT; cdr3_aa: CASKDGVRTNEKLFF
v_call: TRBV5-1; d_call: TRBD1; j_call: TRBJ1-1; clone_size: NA; cdr3_nt: TGCGCCAGCAGCTCTCCGGGACAGATTAACACTGAAGCTTTCTTT; cdr3_aa: CASSSPGQINTEAFF
v_call: TRBV4-1; d_call: NA; j_call: TRBJ1-3; clone_size: NA; cdr3_nt: TGCGCCAGCAGCCAAGTCCCAGGGAATAGTGGAAACACCATATATTTT; cdr3_aa: CASSQVPGNSGNTIYF
v_call: TRBV5-1; d_call: TRBD1; j_call: TRBJ1-6; clone_size: once; cdr3_nt: TGCGCCAGCAGCTTGGAACAGGGGCTAGCCGGAAATTCACCCCTCCACTTT; cdr3_aa: CASSLEQGLAGNSPLHF
v_call: TRBV18; d_call: NA; j_call: TRBJ2-1; clone_size: NA; cdr3_nt: TGTGCCAGCTCACCAGGGGGGGGCCCCTACAATGAGCAGTTCTTC; cdr3_aa: CASSPGGGPYNEQFF
v_call: TRBV27; d_call: TRBD1; j_call: TRBJ2-3; clone_size: NA; cdr3_nt: TGTGCCAGCAGTACCACAGGGGGCGTGATAGATACGCAGTATTTT; cdr3_aa: CASSTTGGVIDTQYF